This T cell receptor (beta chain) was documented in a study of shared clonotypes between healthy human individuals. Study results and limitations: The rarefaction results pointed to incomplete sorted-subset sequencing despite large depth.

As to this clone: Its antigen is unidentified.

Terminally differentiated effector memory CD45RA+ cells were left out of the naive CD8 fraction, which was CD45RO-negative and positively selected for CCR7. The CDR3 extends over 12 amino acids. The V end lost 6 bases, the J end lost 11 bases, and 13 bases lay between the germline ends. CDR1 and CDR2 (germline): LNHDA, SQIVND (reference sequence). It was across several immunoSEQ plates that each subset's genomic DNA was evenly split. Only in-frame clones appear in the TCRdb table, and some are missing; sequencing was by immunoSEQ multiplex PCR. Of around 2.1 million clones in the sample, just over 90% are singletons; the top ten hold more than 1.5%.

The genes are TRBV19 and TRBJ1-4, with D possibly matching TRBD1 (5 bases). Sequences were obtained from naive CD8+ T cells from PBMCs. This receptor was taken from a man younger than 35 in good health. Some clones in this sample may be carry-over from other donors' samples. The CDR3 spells CASSDLGGKLFF. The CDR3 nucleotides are TGTGCCAGTAGCGATCTTGGGGGGAAACTGTTTTTT. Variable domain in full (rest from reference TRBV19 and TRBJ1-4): DGGITQSPKYLFRKEGQNVTLSCEQNLNHDAMYWYRQDPGQGLRLIYYSQIVNDFQKGDIAEGYSVSREKKESFPLTVTSAQKNPTAFYLCASSDLGGKLFFGSGTQLSVL.